These 4 T cell receptor beta chains share one sample of origin, sequenced in a study of T cell responses to AZD1222 COVID-19 vaccine. Data came from immunoSEQ multiplex PCR; TCRdb stores just in-frame clones and leaves some out. The sample has more than 85,000 clones; roughly nine tenths are singletons. The material sequenced was peripheral blood, taken on day 0 of AZD1222 vaccination. The receptors were sampled from an adult in good health.

The V call is TRBV7-9, the J call TRBJ1-2, with unresolved D. Looked up from germline, CDR1 is SEHNR and CDR2 is FQNEAQ (reference sequence). The CDR3 totals 13 residues. Trimming pared 4 bases from V and 6 bases from J, leaving 12 bases between. The CDR3 nucleotides are TGTGCCAGCAGCTCTAGCGGGCAGAATGGCTACACCTTC. As protein: CASSSSGQNGYTF.

The rearrangement joins TRBV27 to TRBJ1-5; D is perhaps TRBD1 (6 bases). CDR3 size: 16 residues. V was cut by 4 bases and J by 4 bases, with 17 bases left in between. Germline V CDR1 and CDR2: MNHEY, SMNVEV (reference sequence). The CDR3 DNA sequence: TGTGCCAGCAGTTCCTACTCAGGGGCCGAAAATCAGCCCCAGCATTTT. Amino acids: CASSSYSGAENQPQHF.

This chain joins TRBV5-4 and TRBJ1-2; 10 nucleotides match TRBD1. This CDR3 contains 14 residues. Germline V gene sequence: CDR1 SGHNT, CDR2 YYREEE (reference sequence). The V gene end was trimmed by 4 bases and the J gene end by 8 bases; junction bases not matched to a gene: 8. The DNA for the CDR3 is TGTGCCAGCAGCCAAGGACAGGGGGGACGGGGCTACACCTTC. As protein: CASSQGQGGRGYTF.

This clone was seen more than once but under ten times. The rearrangement links TRBV7-9 to TRBJ2-1, with TRBD1 identical over 7 bases. Trimming cost V 7 bases and J 1 base; bases outside gene matches: 4. This CDR3 spans 14 amino acids. Germline V gene sequence: CDR1 SEHNR, CDR2 FQNEAQ (reference sequence). CDR3 amino acids: CASNWDSSYNEQFF. The CDR3 DNA sequence: TGTGCCAGCAACTGGGACAGTTCCTACAATGAGCAGTTCTTC.